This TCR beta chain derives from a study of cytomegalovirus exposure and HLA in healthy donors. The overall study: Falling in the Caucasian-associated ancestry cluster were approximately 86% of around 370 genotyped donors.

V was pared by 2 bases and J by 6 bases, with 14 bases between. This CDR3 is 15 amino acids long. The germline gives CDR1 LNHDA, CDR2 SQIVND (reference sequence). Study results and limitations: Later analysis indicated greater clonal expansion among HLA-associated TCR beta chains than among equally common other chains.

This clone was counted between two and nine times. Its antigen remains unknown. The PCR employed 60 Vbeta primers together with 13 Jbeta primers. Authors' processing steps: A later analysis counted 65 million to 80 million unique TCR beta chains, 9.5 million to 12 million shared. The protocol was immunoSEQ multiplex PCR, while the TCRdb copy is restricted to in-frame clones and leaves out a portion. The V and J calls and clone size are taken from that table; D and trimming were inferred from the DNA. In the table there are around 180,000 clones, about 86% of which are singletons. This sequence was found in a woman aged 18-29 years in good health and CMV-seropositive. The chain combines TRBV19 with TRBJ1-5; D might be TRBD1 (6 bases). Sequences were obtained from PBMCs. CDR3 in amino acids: CASSITGSWGQPQHF. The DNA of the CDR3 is TGTGCCAGTAGTATAACAGGGAGTTGGGGTCAGCCCCAGCATTTT.